These 7 T cell receptor beta chains originate from one sample sequenced in a study of B cell selection in AIRE deficiency. Conventional CD4 T cells were sorted as CD4+CD127+ cells. Here immunoSEQ multiplex PCR was the method, and the copy in TCRdb shows in-frame clones only, minus some. This table has under 30,000 clones, almost 98% appearing once. Sequencing was done on a sample of conventional CD4+ T cells sorted from PBMCs. The receptors derive from a human donor with AIRE deficiency.

Here the CDR3 DNA reads TGTGCCAGCAGAGAAAGGGCCCTCAAGCAGGTGAACACTGAAGCTTTCTTT. Translated, it gives CASRERALKQVNTEAFF. The chain couples TRBV6-1 to TRBJ1-1, with no clear D. This CDR3 is 17 amino acids long. The V end lost 6 bases, the J end lost 0 bases, and 20 bases lay between the germline ends. From germline, CDR1 is MNHNS and CDR2 SASEGT.

This sequence joins TRBV5-1 and TRBJ2-2; 10 bases match TRBD1. Germline CDR1 SGHRS, CDR2 YFSETQ. The CDR3 has 16 amino acids. With V trimmed by 0 bases and J by 4 bases, 3 bases remained unmatched. The DNA of the CDR3 is TGCGCCAGCAGCTTGGTGACAGGGGGCCCCACCGGGGAGCTGTTTTTT. It encodes CASSLVTGGPTGELFF.

The J gene is TRBJ2-1, the V gene TRBV5-4; 10 bases line up with TRBD2. After removal of 4 bases from V and 8 bases from J, the junction contained 12 bases not matched to a gene. The CDR3 totals 16 residues. Germline V gene data show CDR1 as SGHNT and CDR2 as YYREEE (reference sequence). This CDR3 is CASSLSPSGRADEQFF. In DNA, the CDR3 is TGTGCCAGCAGCCTGTCCCCCAGCGGGAGGGCCGATGAGCAGTTCTTC.

The chain couples TRBV4-2 to TRBJ2-1; D unclear. Between the trimmed V and J ends, which lost 6 bases and 2 bases, there was a span of 20 bases. This CDR3 is built from 17 residues. CDR1 is LGHNA, CDR2 YNFKEQ, per germline. For the CDR3, the DNA is TGTGCCAGCAGGGGAAAGAAAATACCGGGCACCTACAATGAGCAGTTCTTC. Translated: CASRGKKIPGTYNEQFF.

The V gene is TRBV5-4, the J gene TRBJ1-6; D is possibly TRBD1 (5 bases). The CDR3 length is 16 residues. Germline CDR1 and CDR2: SGHNT and YYREEE (reference sequence). V lost 4 bases, J lost 0 bases, and 11 bases lay in between. The CDR3 protein is CASSPGISSYNSPLHF. CDR3 coding DNA: TGTGCCAGCAGCCCAGGGATTAGCTCCTATAATTCACCCCTCCACTTT.

The chain carries TRBV5-1 and TRBJ1-1, with D possibly matching TRBD1 (5 bases). This CDR3 contains 13 residues. The ends were cut back, 4 bases at V and 1 base at J, with 8 bases in the middle. Germline CDR1 SGHRS, CDR2 YFSETQ. The CDR3 loop reads CASSRDGNTEAFF. The CDR3 DNA sequence: TGCGCCAGCAGCCGGGACGGGAACACTGAAGCTTTCTTT. Looking up the rest from reference TRBV5-1 and TRBJ1-1 gives the full variable domain: KAGVTQTPRYLIKTRGQQVTLSCSPISGHRSVSWYQQTPGQGLQFLFEYFSETQRNKGNFPGRFSGRQFSNSRSEMNVSTLELGDSALYLCASSRDGNTEAFFGQGTRLTVV.

The J gene is TRBJ1-4, the V gene TRBV7-6; unclear D gene. Trimming left V 5 bases short and J 4 bases short, with 17 bases between. Germline-derived CDR1 and CDR2 are SGHVS and FNYEAQ. The CDR3 loop spans 16 amino acids. The CDR3 bases are TGTGCCAGCAGCCGTCGGGGAGAAGGGTTTAATGAAAAACTGTTTTTT. Translating gives CASSRRGEGFNEKLFF.